This is a list of T cell receptor beta chains from one sample in a study of T cell repertoires in cytomegalovirus infection. Each CDR3 protein gets one entry after TCRdb re-called the reads with MiXCR. The profile shows hundreds of thousands of distinct CDR3 sequences, approximately 33% of them singletons. Sequencing used PBMCs. These TCRs come from a human donor in good health (CMV status not recorded). Some clones in this sample may be carry-over from other donors' samples. Both conserved end residues are part of each CDR3. The D gene is left open where the match is weak. The size entry is marked missing in some rows and otherwise reads once, few, many or a size class.

V gene	D gene	J gene	clone size	CDR3 DNA	CDR3 protein
TRBV19	-	TRBJ1-4	once	TGTGCCAGTAGCCCCCCCCCAAGGAATGAAAAACTGTTTTTT	CASSPPPRNEKLFF
TRBV4-1	-	TRBJ2-7	-	TGCGCCAGCAGCCAAGAGGCAGAGGGCGGGTTCGAGCAGTACTTC	CASSQEAEGGFEQYF
TRBV6-5	-	TRBJ2-2	few	TGTGCCAGCAGTTACTCTCCGACAGTGAGCACCGGGGAGCTGTTTTTT	CASSYSPTVSTGELFF
TRBV12-3/TRBV12-4	-	TRBJ2-7	-	TGTGCCAGCTCCCTGCAGAAGTCCTGCGAGCAGTACTTC	CASSLQKSCEQYF
TRBV7-8	TRBD2	TRBJ2-1	-	TGTGCCAGGAACCCCTTTCGGAGCGGGGACTCATTTGGGGGGCAGTTCTTC	CARNPFRSGDSFGGQFF
TRBV10-3	-	TRBJ2-3	few	TGTGCCATCAGTTCGGGGGAAGACACAGATACGCAGTATTTT	CAISSGEDTDTQYF
TRBV13	-	TRBJ1-3	few	TGTGCCAGCAGCTTAGAGGGCAGGGCGAGTACCCTTCGTGGGAACACCATATATTTT	CASSLEGRASTLRGNTIYF
TRBV6-2/TRBV6-3	-	TRBJ2-3	-	TGTGCCAGTGGGGAATCTGAAACAGATACGCAGTATTTT	CASGESETDTQYF
TRBV30	-	TRBJ2-3	-	TGTGCCTGGAGTTACGGTCTCAACACAGATACGCAGTATTTT	CAWSYGLNTDTQYF
TRBV24-1	-	TRBJ2-3	-	TGTGCCACCAGTTTGGGTCGCACAGATACGCAGTATTTT	CATSLGRTDTQYF
TRBV7-6	TRBD2	TRBJ2-5	-	TGTGCCAGCCGCCTAGGGACTAGCGGGAGAGAGACCCAGTACTTC	CASRLGTSGRETQYF
TRBV6-8	TRBD1	TRBJ2-5	-	TGTGCCAGCAGTTACTATCGGACAGGGGGTCAAGAGACCCAGTACTTC	CASSYYRTGGQETQYF
TRBV24-1	-	TRBJ2-1	-	TGTGCCACCAGTGACCCAATTGGGACGGGCAAGCAGTTCTTC	CATSDPIGTGKQFF
TRBV10-3	TRBD2	TRBJ2-5	many	TGTGCCATCAGCCCGGGAGGCACAGGACAAGAGACCCAGTACTTC	CAISPGGTGQETQYF
TRBV6-2/TRBV6-3	-	TRBJ2-3	-	TGTGCCAGCAGCTTACAAACCCCTCACACAGAGACGCAGTATTTT	CASSLQTPHTETQYF
TRBV7-2	-	TRBJ2-6	many	TGTGCCAGCATCGTTCCTGGGGCCAACGTCCTGACTTTC	CASIVPGANVLTF
TRBV7-9	-	TRBJ2-1	-	TGTGCCAGCAGCCCCGGGACTTACTACAATGAGCAGTTCTTC	CASSPGTYYNEQFF
TRBV12-3/TRBV12-4	TRBD1	TRBJ1-1	-	TGTGCCAGCAGTATCCGGGACAGGGCTGAAGCTTTCTTT	CASSIRDRAEAFF
TRBV2	-	TRBJ1-2	-	TGTGCCAGCAGTGAATCGCCGGGGGCGGGAAACTATGGCTACACCTTC	CASSESPGAGNYGYTF
TRBV9	-	TRBJ2-1	few	TGTGCCAGCAGCGTAGTCCAACATGATGAGCAGTTCTTC	CASSVVQHDEQFF
TRBV20-1	-	TRBJ1-2	-	TGCAGTGCTAGAGGACAGGAAAACTATGGCTACACCTTC	CSARGQENYGYTF
TRBV6-2/TRBV6-3	-	TRBJ1-1	many	TGTGCCAGCAGTTACGACCTGCAACGACCCCAGAACACTGAAGCTTTCTTT	CASSYDLQRPQNTEAFF
TRBV27	TRBD1	TRBJ2-7	few	TGTGCCAGCAGTCCGATAAGGGACAGGGGGGCCTACGAGCAGTACTTC	CASSPIRDRGAYEQYF
TRBV4-2	-	TRBJ1-1	many	TGTGCCAGCAGCCAAGGAGGTCGGGACATGAACACTGAAGCTTTCTTT	CASSQGGRDMNTEAFF